The 23 T cell receptor beta chains below all came from one sample that was sequenced in a study of early stage breast cancer tumors. The protocol was immunoSEQ multiplex PCR, while the TCRdb copy is restricted to in-frame clones and leaves out a portion. The data contain fewer than 35,000 clones, roughly four fifths of them singletons. The sample taken for sequencing was breast tumor tissue. These receptors all come from a person aged 30 to 40 with breast cancer.

V usage is TRBV6-1 and J usage is TRBJ1-6; possible D gene TRBD1, 6 bases. CDR1 is MNHNS and CDR2 is SASEGT in the germline V gene. V dropped 4 bases and J dropped 0 bases, with 10 bases sitting between them. There are 16 residues in the CDR3. The CDR3 here is CASSGTGRSYNSPLHF. CDR3 in DNA: TGTGCCAGCAGTGGAACAGGGCGCTCCTATAATTCACCCCTCCACTTT.

The CDR3 spells CASSSSYPEQFF. In DNA, the CDR3 is TGTGCCAGCAGCTCCTCCTACCCCGAGCAGTTCTTC. The chain employs TRBV5-6 and TRBJ2-1; D unclear. This CDR3 contains 12 residues. Per the germline V gene, CDR1 is SGHDT and CDR2 is YYEEEE. Trimming took 3 bases from V and 10 from J, leaving 11 bases between them.

V usage is TRBV7-9 and J usage is TRBJ2-4; D is undetermined. Germline CDR1 and CDR2: SEHNR and FQNEAQ (reference sequence). The ends were cut back, 3 bases at V and 0 bases at J, with 15 bases in the middle. The CDR3 is 17 amino acids. The CDR3: CASSFYLGPQAKNIQYF. In DNA form, the CDR3 reads TGTGCCAGCAGCTTCTATCTAGGCCCCCAAGCCAAAAACATTCAGTACTTC.

With respect to this clone: Given a much more abundant clone one base away, this may be a read error. This sequence joins TRBV7-2 and TRBJ2-1; 12 positions agree with TRBD2. The CDR3 is 15 residues long. Germline assignment: CDR1 SGHTA and CDR2 FQGNSA. Trimming removed 5 bases from V and 2 bases from J; junction bases left unmatched: 1. In DNA, the CDR3 is TGTGCCAGCAGCGGGACTAGCGGGCCCTACAATGAGCAGTTCTTC. Its protein product is CASSGTSGPYNEQFF.

The chain carries TRBV13 and TRBJ2-1; a possible D gene is TRBD1 (6 bases). This CDR3 contains 16 residues. V gave up 2 bases and J gave up 3 bases, with 14 bases separating them. Germline V gives CDR1 PRHDT, CDR2 FYEKMQ (reference sequence). CDR3 residues: CASSLSARGYYNEQFF. The DNA for the CDR3 is TGTGCCAGCAGCTTATCCGCTAGGGGGTACTACAATGAGCAGTTCTTC.

This clone was detected only a few times. The chain employs TRBV5-1 and TRBJ1-1; D not resolved. V lost 5 bases and J lost 4, with 12 bases in between. Germline V lookup: CDR1 SGHRS, CDR2 YFSETQ. The CDR3 sequence is 13 residues long. In nucleotides, the CDR3 is TGCGCCAGCAGTAACCCGGCTGGCACTGAAGCTTTCTTT. Amino acid sequence: CASSNPAGTEAFF.

This chain links TRBV4-2 with TRBJ1-3; D not certain. V lost 0 bases and J lost 0, with 15 bases in between. The CDR3 runs to 18 residues. CDR1 and CDR2 from the germline V gene are LGHNA and YNFKEQ. The CDR3 DNA is TGTGCCAGCAGCCAAGATAAGGGATCCGTGGGCTCTGGAAACACCATATATTTT. Its protein is CASSQDKGSVGSGNTIYF.

This clone was detected only once. The chain combines TRBV28 with TRBJ1-2, with TRBD1 as a possible D gene (5 bases). CDR3 size: 11 residues. V shed 6 bases and J shed 10 bases, with 12 bases lying between them. Germline CDR1 and CDR2: MDHEN and SYDVKM. The CDR3 coding sequence is TGTGCCAGCAGGTCCGGGACGGTCTACACCTTC. This codes for CASRSGTVYTF.

This chain connects TRBV5-4 to TRBJ1-1, with 8 positions matching TRBD1. The CDR3 consists of 14 residues. V trimming: 0 bases; J trimming: 4 bases; junction bases outside the gene matches: 2. Germline loops: CDR1 SGHNT, CDR2 YYREEE (reference sequence). CDR3 residues: CASSLEQGVTEAFF. CDR3 DNA sequence: TGTGCCAGCAGCTTGGAACAGGGGGTCACTGAAGCTTTCTTT. Looking up the rest from reference TRBV5-4 and TRBJ1-1 gives the full variable domain: ETGVTQSPTHLIKTRGQQVTLRCSSQSGHNTVSWYQQALGQGPQFIFQYYREEENGRGNFPPRFSGLQFPNYSSELNVNALELDDSALYLCASSLEQGVTEAFFGQGTRLTVV.

The rearrangement uses TRBV5-1 and TRBJ2-7; D remains ambiguous. V was shortened by 4 bases and J by 0 bases, with 11 bases between the two germline ends. Germline CDR1 SGHRS, CDR2 YFSETQ. The CDR3 has 14 amino acids. CDR3 sequence: CASSRGTTSYEQYF. The DNA of the CDR3 is TGCGCCAGCAGCCGTGGTACTACCTCCTACGAGCAGTACTTC.

The DNA for the CDR3 is TGTGCCAGCAGCTTAACCTCGGGGCCTTACAATGAGCAGTTCTTC. Translation: CASSLTSGPYNEQFF. The V call is TRBV11-2, the J call TRBJ2-1; D could derive from TRBD1 or TRBD2 (5 bases each). The germline gives CDR1 SGHAT, CDR2 FQNNGV. The CDR3 totals 15 residues. The V end was cut by 2 bases, the J end by 4 bases, with 12 bases between.

The chain uses TRBV4-3 and TRBJ1-2; 7 nucleotides agree with TRBD1. V gave up 0 bases and J gave up 2 bases; unmatched junction bases: 3. This CDR3 is 15 amino acids long. Germline V gives CDR1 LGHNA, CDR2 YSLEER. The CDR3 DNA follows: TGCGCCAGCAGCCAAGACGACAGGGCAAACTATGGCTACACCTTC. It codes for CASSQDDRANYGYTF.

The chain combines TRBV5-1 with TRBJ2-1, with 11 bases lining up with TRBD2. There are 17 residues in the CDR3. V was clipped by 1 base and J by 2 bases; unmatched bases: 5. Germline V lookup: CDR1 SGHRS, CDR2 YFSETQ. CDR3 DNA sequence: TGCGCCAGCAGCTTGTGGCTAGCGGGAGGTACCTACAATGAGCAGTTCTTC. Translated: CASSLWLAGGTYNEQFF.

This rearrangement joins TRBV5-1 to TRBJ2-1; D possibly corresponds to TRBD2 (6 bases). V was shortened by 0 bases and J by 10 bases, with 20 bases between the two germline ends. Germline-derived CDR1 and CDR2 are SGHRS and YFSETQ. This CDR3 is 16 amino acids long. In DNA, the CDR3 is TGCGCCAGCAGCTTGGCCACGTCTAGCGCTGTCACAGAGCAGTTCTTC. Translated, it gives CASSLATSSAVTEQFF.

The J gene is TRBJ1-2, the V gene TRBV7-2; D call uncertain. From germline, CDR1 is SGHTA and CDR2 FQGNSA. CDR3 length: 13 amino acids. V lost 2 bases to trimming and J lost 8 bases, with 12 bases between them. The CDR3 coding sequence is TGTGCCAGCAGCTTACGTGGGATCAGGGGCTACACCTTC. It is translated as CASSLRGIRGYTF.

This chain links TRBV19 with TRBJ1-2; D is perhaps TRBD1 (6 bases). Germline CDR1 is LNHDA and CDR2 is SQIVND (reference sequence). V was shortened by 3 bases and J by 5 bases, with 13 bases between the two germline ends. This CDR3 has 14 residues. The CDR3 DNA sequence: TGTGCCAGTAGTATCGCGGCCGACAGGTATGGCTACACCTTC. Protein product: CASSIAADRYGYTF.

The V call is TRBV18, the J call TRBJ2-7, with 8 positions matching TRBD2. There are 15 residues in the CDR3. The germline V gene has CDR1 KGHSH and CDR2 LQKENI. The J segment lost 6 bases and the V segment lost 4 bases, leaving 11 bases of the junction unmatched. The CDR3 nucleotides are TGTGCCAGCTCACTTATGCCGGGACTAGGGGGCGAGCAGTACTTC. This translates into CASSLMPGLGGEQYF.

The chain recombines TRBV11-2 with TRBJ2-5; the D gene is possibly TRBD1 (6 bases). Germline CDR1 and CDR2: SGHAT and FQNNGV. The CDR3 loop spans 13 amino acids. Trimming cost V 5 bases and J 1 base, with 8 bases left between them. The DNA of the CDR3 is TGTGCCAGCAGCCAGGGGTTCCAAGAGACCCAGTACTTC. Translating gives CASSQGFQETQYF.

The rearrangement links TRBV4-1 to TRBJ2-1; 11 bases line up with TRBD2. CDR3 length: 17 amino acids. CDR1 MGHRA and CDR2 YSYEKL come from the germline V gene. With V trimmed by 0 bases and J by 7 bases, 8 bases remained unmatched. CDR3 sequence (DNA): TGCGCCAGCAGCCAAGATGACGCTAGCGGGAGGATAAATGAGCAGTTCTTC. This sequence encodes CASSQDDASGRINEQFF.

This chain connects TRBV7-2 to TRBJ1-2; a possible D gene is TRBD1 (5 bases). V shed 5 bases and J shed 5 bases, with 15 bases lying between them. CDR1 is SGHTA, CDR2 FQGNSA, per germline. The CDR3 covers 14 residues. CDR3: CASSPGQAQYGYTF. The CDR3 region has the DNA TGTGCCAGCAGCCCCGGACAAGCTCAATATGGCTACACCTTC.

This CDR3 reads CASSLMEYGYTF. The CDR3 bases are TGTGCCAGCAGCTTAATGGAGTATGGCTACACCTTC. This chain connects TRBV7-9 to TRBJ1-2, with unresolved D. Germline loops: CDR1 SEHNR, CDR2 FQNEAQ (reference sequence). V gave up 2 bases and J gave up 5 bases, with 6 bases separating them. The CDR3 loop spans 12 amino acids.

The chain uses TRBV6-4 and TRBJ2-3; TRBD2 aligns across 11 bases. Germline trimming cut 5 bases from V and 4 bases from J; bases unmatched to any gene: 8. Germline V gene lookup returns CDR1 MRHNA and CDR2 SNTAGT. The CDR3 loop spans 16 amino acids. Here the CDR3 reads CASSILAGASSDTQYF. CDR3 DNA sequence: TGTGCCAGCAGTATACTAGCGGGAGCCTCATCAGATACGCAGTATTTT.

The gene calls are TRBV18 and TRBJ2-3, with D possibly TRBD1 on 5 matching bases. V lost 4 bases, J lost 5 bases, and 16 bases lay in between. The CDR3 sequence is 15 residues long. CDR1 is KGHSH and CDR2 is LQKENI in the germline V gene. CDR3 residues: CASSRPLSGKDTQYF. The CDR3, as DNA: TGTGCCAGCTCACGACCCCTATCAGGGAAAGATACGCAGTATTTT.